Listed here are 22 T cell receptor beta chains from one sample, sequenced in a study of CD4 T cells in relation to SARS-CoV-2 and coronaviruses. Repertoires were generated with immunoSEQ multiplex PCR, while TCRdb's copy carries only in-frame clones and drops some. The sample has around 9,700 clones, around 68% seen once; the top ten hold about a sixth. The antigens these receptors bind are not known. The unexposed donors gave CD4+ T cells in about 2010-2019, prior to COVID-19. After about 10 days of culture, CD4+ T cells were isolated. The specimen was CD4+ T cells from PBMCs, cultured in vitro. The origin of the receptors is a human donor in good health.

The rearrangement joins TRBV6-2 or TRBV6-3 to TRBJ1-5; 10 bases are a match to TRBD1. The germline V gene has CDR1 MNHEY and CDR2 SVGEGT. The CDR3 loop spans 16 amino acids. V gave up 5 bases and J gave up 6 bases; unmatched junction bases: 10. The CDR3 region has the DNA TGTGCCAGCAGTGGACGGGGACAGGGGTCGGGTCAGCCCCAGCATTTT. This sequence encodes CASSGRGQGSGQPQHF.

This clone was seen more than once but under ten times. V is TRBV4-2 and J is TRBJ2-2, with D possibly being TRBD1 (5 bases). Germline lookup yields CDR1 LGHNA and CDR2 YNFKEQ. The CDR3 totals 16 residues. V was cut by 1 base and J by 5 bases, with 14 bases left in between. This chain's CDR3 is CASSQGLGQTTGELFF. CDR3 sequence (DNA): TGTGCCAGCAGCCAAGGCTTAGGACAAACTACCGGGGAGCTGTTTTTT.

J is TRBJ2-1 and V is TRBV2; the D is unclear. Between the trimmed V and J ends, which lost 4 bases and 8 bases, there was a span of 9 bases. The CDR3 spans 12 residues. The germline V gene encodes CDR1 SNHLY and CDR2 FYNNEI. The CDR3: CASSVFLDEQFF. CDR3 coding DNA: TGTGCCAGCAGTGTTTTTCTCGATGAGCAGTTCTTC.

This chain joins TRBV7-9 and TRBJ2-7; 10 bases align to TRBD2. There are 13 residues in the CDR3. V shed 6 bases and J 5 bases; nucleotides not matched to a gene: 4. The germline CDR1 and CDR2 sequences are SEHNR and FQNEAQ (reference sequence). CDR3 in amino acids: CASRIAGGNEQYF. In nucleotides, the CDR3 is TGTGCCAGCAGAATAGCGGGAGGAAACGAGCAGTACTTC.

This clone showed up just a few times. The chain carries TRBV24-1 and TRBJ2-2; perhaps TRBD1 as D (6 bases). CDR3 size: 15 residues. CDR1 is KGHDR, CDR2 SFDVKD, per germline. Trimming cost V 4 bases and J 6 bases, with 14 bases left between them. CDR3 loop: CATSEATGFSGELFF. The CDR3 nucleotides read TGTGCCACCAGTGAGGCAACAGGGTTCTCCGGGGAGCTGTTTTTT.

Only a few counts were recorded for this clone. The chain links TRBV24-1 to TRBJ2-2, with 11 bases lining up with TRBD2. V was pared by 9 bases and J by 5 bases, with 1 base of the junction left unmatched. The CDR3 spans 13 residues. The germline gives CDR1 KGHDR, CDR2 SFDVKD. CDR3 sequence (DNA): TGTGCCACCGGGACTAGCGGAACCGGGGAGCTGTTTTTT. Translation gives CATGTSGTGELFF.

The CDR3 nucleotides are TGTGCCAGTCGCAAGACGGCGAGCACAGATACGCAGTATTTT. It codes for CASRKTASTDTQYF. This chain uses TRBV19 with TRBJ2-3; unclear D gene. Trimming removed 8 bases from V and 0 bases from J, with 12 bases in between. This CDR3 comprises 14 residues. Germline V gene sequence: CDR1 LNHDA, CDR2 SQIVND (reference sequence).

The rearrangement uses TRBV4-3 and TRBJ1-2; 7 nucleotides agree with TRBD1. The CDR3 is 16 residues long. The junction had 10 bases not matched to a gene; V was cut back by 0 bases and J by 6 bases. The germline gives CDR1 LGHNA, CDR2 YSLEER. The CDR3 DNA sequence: TGCGCCAGCAGCCAAGATCTTCGGTCGCAGGGGGATGGCTACACCTTC. Encoded protein: CASSQDLRSQGDGYTF.

The V and J genes are TRBV19 and TRBJ2-3, with a tentative D call TRBD1 (5 bases). The CDR3 consists of 14 residues. V shed 4 bases and J shed 3 bases, with 11 bases lying between them. In germline, CDR1 is LNHDA, CDR2 SQIVND (reference sequence). The DNA for the CDR3 is TGTGCCAGTAGTAATCAGGGTCGGACAGATACGCAGTATTTT. Translated: CASSNQGRTDTQYF.

The V and J genes are TRBV23-1 and TRBJ2-7; 7 nucleotides line up with TRBD2. Being an ORF, TRBV23-1 has a function that is uncertain. The CDR3 has 15 residues. J lost 5 bases, V lost 1 base, and 8 bases had no gene match. As DNA, the CDR3 is TGCGCCAGCAGTCAATTGGGAGGGGCGGCGGACGAGCAGTACTTC. Translation: CASSQLGGAADEQYF.

CDR3 amino acids: CASSLEPLTGIYGYTF. The CDR3 coding sequence is TGTGCCAGCAGTTTAGAGCCTCTGACAGGAATCTATGGCTACACCTTC. The chain combines TRBV28 with TRBJ1-2; weak D call: TRBD1 (6 bases). Germline CDR1 reads MDHEN; CDR2 reads SYDVKM. This CDR3 has 16 amino acids. Trimming cost V 2 bases and J 4 bases, with 17 bases left between them.

The genes are TRBV21-1 and TRBJ1-2. TRBV21-1 is a pseudogene segment. The CDR3 is 15 amino acids. CDR3 protein: CASSKRAMGEYGYTF. CDR3 coding DNA: TGTGCCAGCAGCAAACGGGCTATGGGGGAATATGGCTACACCTTC.

The gene calls are TRBV5-1 and TRBJ2-3; D not resolved. The V end lost 4 bases, the J end lost 0 bases, and 12 bases lay between the germline ends. The CDR3 sequence is 15 residues long. Germline V gene sequence: CDR1 SGHRS, CDR2 YFSETQ. The CDR3 DNA reads TGCGCCAGCAGCCCTAGGCGGTCTAGCACAGATACGCAGTATTTT. This codes for CASSPRRSSTDTQYF.

The CDR3 region is CASSSPFGYTEAFF. As DNA, the CDR3 is TGTGCCAGCAGTTCCCCCTTCGGTTACACTGAAGCTTTCTTT. This chain links TRBV6-5 with TRBJ1-1; unclear D gene. Germline loops: CDR1 MNHEY, CDR2 SVGAGI. The CDR3 runs 14 residues. V lost 4 bases to trimming and J lost 3 bases, with 12 bases between them.

V gene TRBV18 combines with J gene TRBJ2-5; D remains unclear. There are 13 residues in the CDR3. V lost 0 bases and J lost 1, with 3 bases in between. Germline-derived CDR1 and CDR2 are KGHSH and LQKENI. The CDR3 DNA is TGTGCCAGCTCACCACCCTCCCAAGAGACCCAGTACTTC. It encodes CASSPPSQETQYF. Based on the CDR3 plus reference TRBV18 and TRBJ2-5, the full variable domain is NAGVMQNPRHLVRRRGQEARLRCSPMKGHSHVYWYRQLPEEGLKFMVYLQKENIIDESGMPKERFSAEFPKEGPSILRIQQVVRGDSAAYFCASSPPSQETQYFGPGTRLLVL.

CDR3: CASSLVSGIEQFF. The CDR3 DNA follows: TGTGCCAGCAGCTTAGTATCCGGCATTGAGCAGTTCTTC. This chain uses TRBV7-9 with TRBJ2-1, with D unclear. The length of the CDR3 is 13 residues. The V and J ends lost 1 base and 9 bases respectively, with 10 bases between them. Germline loops: CDR1 SEHNR, CDR2 FQNEAQ (reference sequence).

The CDR3: CASSTDRERSPLHF. The CDR3 nucleotides are TGTGCCAGCAGTACCGACAGGGAGCGGTCACCCCTCCACTTT. The chain employs TRBV6-5 and TRBJ1-6, with 7 bases that match TRBD1. CDR1 MNHEY and CDR2 SVGAGI come from the germline V gene. The CDR3 sequence is 14 residues long. Trimming removed 5 bases from V and 10 bases from J; junction bases left unmatched: 8.

The V call is TRBV11-3, the J call TRBJ2-7, with 13 nucleotides matching TRBD2. Germline V gene lookup returns CDR1 SGHNT and CDR2 YENEEA. The CDR3 totals 15 residues. Unmatched junction bases numbered 4, after V lost 5 bases and J lost 3 bases. The chain's CDR3 is CASSPGLAGRYEQYF. DNA of the CDR3: TGTGCCAGCAGCCCGGGACTAGCGGGACGCTACGAGCAGTACTTC.

The genes are TRBV9 and TRBJ2-5; 9 positions agree with TRBD2. Trimming took 4 bases from V and 1 from J; bases not matched to a gene: 14. This CDR3 contains 18 residues. In germline, CDR1 is SGDLS, CDR2 YYNGEE. CDR3 DNA: TGTGCCAGCAGCCCCGGGGTAGCGGGGGACCCATTCCAAGAGACCCAGTACTTC. Its protein product is CASSPGVAGDPFQETQYF.

This chain links TRBV5-1 with TRBJ2-1; TRBD2 matches 7 bases. The CDR3 covers 15 residues. Unmatched junction bases numbered 7, after V lost 3 bases and J lost 4 bases. Germline CDR1 reads SGHRS; CDR2 reads YFSETQ. The CDR3 DNA follows: TGCGCCAGCAGCTCGGTGCTAGCGGATTACAATGAGCAGTTCTTC. This encodes CASSSVLADYNEQFF.

The chain carries TRBV20-1 and TRBJ2-3; D is unclear. The CDR3 length is 11 residues. The ends were cut back, 3 bases at V and 8 bases at J, with 9 bases in the middle. Germline values: CDR1 DFQATT, CDR2 SNEGSKA (reference sequence). The CDR3 region is CSASLDGTQYF. DNA of the CDR3: TGCAGTGCTAGCTTAGACGGTACGCAGTATTTT.

This clone occurred a few times. The gene calls are TRBV10-3 and TRBJ2-7, with 7 bases fitting TRBD2. This CDR3 has 14 amino acids. With V trimmed by 7 bases and J by 0 bases, 6 bases remained unmatched. The germline V gene has CDR1 ENHRY and CDR2 SYGVKD. The CDR3 region is CAIMSGRGSYEQYF. The CDR3 DNA is TGTGCCATCATGTCGGGGAGGGGCTCCTACGAGCAGTACTTC.